This T cell receptor beta chain was captured by sequencing in a study of T cell responses to AZD1222 COVID-19 vaccine. Whole-study results and caveats: At baseline, just six AZD1222 recipients tested seropositive. Most donors were white British, females outnumbered males, and clonal diversity was possibly underestimated. Sampling captured repertoires only after the peak T cell response. Spike-specific TCRs gained breadth and depth after people received two AZD1222 doses.

Trimming removed 5 bases at V and 8 bases at J, with 18 bases between. The V gene's germline CDR1 is SGHTA and CDR2 FQGTGA. The CDR3 sequence is 14 residues long. Details on this clone: Antigen: not known.

Sequencing used immunoSEQ multiplex PCR; TCRdb keeps in-frame clones, though not all of them. The sample yields roughly 95,000 clones, more than 75% seen once. This sequence originates from an adult in good health. Sequencing used peripheral blood, obtained on day 0 of AZD1222 vaccination. This chain joins TRBV7-3 and TRBJ1-1, with D possibly being TRBD1 (5 bases). CDR3 nucleotides: TGTGCCAGCAGCGATACCCCATGGCGGGGGGAAGCTTTCTTT. It is translated as CASSDTPWRGEAFF.